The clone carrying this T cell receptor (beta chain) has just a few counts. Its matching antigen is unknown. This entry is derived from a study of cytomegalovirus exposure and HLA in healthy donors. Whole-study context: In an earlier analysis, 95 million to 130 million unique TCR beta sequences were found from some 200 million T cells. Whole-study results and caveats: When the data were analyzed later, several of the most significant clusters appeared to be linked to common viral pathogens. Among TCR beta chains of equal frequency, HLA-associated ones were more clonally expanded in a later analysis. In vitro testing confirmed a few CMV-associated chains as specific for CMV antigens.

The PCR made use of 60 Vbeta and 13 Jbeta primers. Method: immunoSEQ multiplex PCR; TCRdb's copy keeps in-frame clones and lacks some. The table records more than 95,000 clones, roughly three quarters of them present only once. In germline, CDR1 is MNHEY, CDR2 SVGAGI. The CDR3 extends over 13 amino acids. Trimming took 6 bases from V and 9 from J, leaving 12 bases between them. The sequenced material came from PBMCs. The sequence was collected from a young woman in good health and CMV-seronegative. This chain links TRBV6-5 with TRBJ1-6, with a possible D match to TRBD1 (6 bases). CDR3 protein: CASSQLRGSPLHF. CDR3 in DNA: TGTGCCAGCAGCCAACTCAGGGGTTCACCCCTCCACTTT.